A single T cell receptor (beta chain) is shown here with its context. Its antigen is still unknown. The sample originates from a study of blood T cells in healthy people across ages. Study-wide points: Higher diversity, along with more naive CD4+ cells, distinguished long-lived donors from aged donors. Unsorted PBMCs blocked a conclusive comparison of naive and antigen-experienced cells.

The CDR3 is made up of 15 amino acids. Trimming removed 5 bases at V and 4 bases at J, with 15 bases between. Germline lookup yields CDR1 SGHTA and CDR2 FQGTGA. The use of a sample-barcoded 5' primer and a J-beta primer mix characterized a second PCR of 7 to 11 cycles. Each cDNA molecule was tagged by a template-switch adaptor with 12 random nucleotides. TCRdb independently ran MiXCR on the 5' RACE reads; one entry per CDR3 protein. The sample shows some 900,000 distinct CDR3 sequences, around 48% of them seen only once. The chain has TRBV7-3 and TRBJ2-1, with a weak D call TRBD2 (6 bases). This TCR came from a man aged 30-40 years in good health. Sequencing was done on a sample of blood. Here the CDR3 reads CASSKAAGDYNEQFF. DNA of the CDR3: TGTGCCAGCAGCAAAGCAGCGGGTGATTACAATGAGCAGTTCTTC.